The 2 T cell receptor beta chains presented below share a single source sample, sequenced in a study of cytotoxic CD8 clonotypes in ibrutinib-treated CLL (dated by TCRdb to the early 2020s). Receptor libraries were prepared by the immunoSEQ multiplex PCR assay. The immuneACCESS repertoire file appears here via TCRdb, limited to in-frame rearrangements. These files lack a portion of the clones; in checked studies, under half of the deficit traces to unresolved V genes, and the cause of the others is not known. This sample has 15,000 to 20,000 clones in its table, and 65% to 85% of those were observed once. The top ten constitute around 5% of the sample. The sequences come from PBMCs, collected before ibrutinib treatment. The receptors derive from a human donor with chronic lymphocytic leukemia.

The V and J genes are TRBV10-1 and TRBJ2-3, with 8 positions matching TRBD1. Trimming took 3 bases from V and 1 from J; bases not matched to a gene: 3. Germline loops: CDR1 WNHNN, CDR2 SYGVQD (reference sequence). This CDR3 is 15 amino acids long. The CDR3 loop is CASSDPGGRTDTQYF. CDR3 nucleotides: TGCGCCAGCAGTGACCCAGGGGGCCGCACAGATACGCAGTATTTT.

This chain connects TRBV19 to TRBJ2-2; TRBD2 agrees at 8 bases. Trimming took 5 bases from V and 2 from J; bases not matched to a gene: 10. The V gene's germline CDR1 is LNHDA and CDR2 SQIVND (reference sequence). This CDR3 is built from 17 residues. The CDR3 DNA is TGTGCCAGTAGTGGATGGGCACTAGCGGATAACACCGGGGAGCTGTTTTTT. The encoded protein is CASSGWALADNTGELFF. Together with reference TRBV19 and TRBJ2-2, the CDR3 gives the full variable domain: DGGITQSPKYLFRKEGQNVTLSCEQNLNHDAMYWYRQDPGQGLRLIYYSQIVNDFQKGDIAEGYSVSREKKESFPLTVTSAQKNPTAFYLCASSGWALADNTGELFFGEGSRLTVL.